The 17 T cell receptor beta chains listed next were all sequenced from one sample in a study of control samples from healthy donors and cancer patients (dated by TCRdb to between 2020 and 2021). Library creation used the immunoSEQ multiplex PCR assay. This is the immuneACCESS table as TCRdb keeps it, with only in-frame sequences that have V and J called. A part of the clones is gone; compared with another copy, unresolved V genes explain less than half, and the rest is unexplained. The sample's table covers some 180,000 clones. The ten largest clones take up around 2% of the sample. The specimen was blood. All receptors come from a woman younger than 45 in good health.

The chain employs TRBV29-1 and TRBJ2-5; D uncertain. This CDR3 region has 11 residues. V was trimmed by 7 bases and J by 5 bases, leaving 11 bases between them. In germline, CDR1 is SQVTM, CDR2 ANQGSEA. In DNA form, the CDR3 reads TGCAGCGGCGGCTCCGGGGAGACCCAGTACTTC. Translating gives CSGGSGETQYF.

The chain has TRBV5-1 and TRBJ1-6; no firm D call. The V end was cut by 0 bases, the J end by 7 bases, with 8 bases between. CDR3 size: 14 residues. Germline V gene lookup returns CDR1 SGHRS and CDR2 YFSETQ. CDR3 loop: CASSLEFGNSPLHF. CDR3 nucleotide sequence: TGCGCCAGCAGCTTGGAGTTTGGGAATTCACCCCTCCACTTT.

The CDR3 nucleotides read TGTGCCAGCAGTCCCGGGGACAGGGGAGCTGGCTACACCTTC. This encodes CASSPGDRGAGYTF. The rearrangement uses TRBV27 and TRBJ1-2; 10 nucleotides match TRBD1. The germline CDR1 and CDR2 sequences are MNHEY and SMNVEV (reference sequence). V lost 5 bases, J lost 7 bases, and 7 bases stayed unmatched. This CDR3 is built from 14 residues.

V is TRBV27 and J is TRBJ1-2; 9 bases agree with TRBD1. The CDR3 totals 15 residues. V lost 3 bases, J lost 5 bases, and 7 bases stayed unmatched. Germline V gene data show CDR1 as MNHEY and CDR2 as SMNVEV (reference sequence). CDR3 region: CASSFADRGGYGYTF. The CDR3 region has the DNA TGTGCCAGCAGTTTTGCGGACAGGGGAGGTTATGGCTACACCTTC.

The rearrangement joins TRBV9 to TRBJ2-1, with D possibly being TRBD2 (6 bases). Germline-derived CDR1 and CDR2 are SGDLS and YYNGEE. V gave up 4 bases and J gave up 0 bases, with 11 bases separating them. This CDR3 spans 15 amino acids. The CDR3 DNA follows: TGTGCCAGCAGCTCAGACGGGAGCTCCTACAATGAGCAGTTCTTC. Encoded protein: CASSSDGSSYNEQFF.

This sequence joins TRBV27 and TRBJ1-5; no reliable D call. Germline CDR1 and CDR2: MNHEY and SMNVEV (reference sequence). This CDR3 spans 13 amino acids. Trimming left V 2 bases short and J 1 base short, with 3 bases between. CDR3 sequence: CASSLGSNQPQHF. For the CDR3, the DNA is TGTGCCAGCAGTTTAGGGAGCAATCAGCCCCAGCATTTT.

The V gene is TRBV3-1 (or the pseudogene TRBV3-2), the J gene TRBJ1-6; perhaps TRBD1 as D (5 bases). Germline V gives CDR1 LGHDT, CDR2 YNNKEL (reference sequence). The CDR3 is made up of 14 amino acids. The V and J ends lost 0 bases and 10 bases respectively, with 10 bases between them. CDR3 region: CASSQDGGGSPLHF. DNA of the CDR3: TGTGCCAGCAGCCAAGACGGGGGAGGGTCACCCCTCCACTTT.

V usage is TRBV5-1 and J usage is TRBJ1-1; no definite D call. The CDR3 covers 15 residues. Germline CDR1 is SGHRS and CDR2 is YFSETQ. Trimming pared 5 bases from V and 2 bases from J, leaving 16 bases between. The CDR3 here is CASRAWAGPNTEAFF. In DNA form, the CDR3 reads TGCGCCAGCAGAGCTTGGGCCGGGCCAAACACTGAAGCTTTCTTT.

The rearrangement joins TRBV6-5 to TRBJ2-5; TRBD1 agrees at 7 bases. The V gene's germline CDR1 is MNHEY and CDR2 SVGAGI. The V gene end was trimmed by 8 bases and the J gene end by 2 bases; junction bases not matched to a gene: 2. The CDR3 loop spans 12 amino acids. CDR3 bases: TGTGCCAGCGGGACAGATCAAGAGACCCAGTACTTC. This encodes CASGTDQETQYF.

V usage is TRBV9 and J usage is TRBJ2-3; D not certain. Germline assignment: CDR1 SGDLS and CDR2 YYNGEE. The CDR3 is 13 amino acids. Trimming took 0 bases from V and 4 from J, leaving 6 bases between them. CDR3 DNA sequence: TGTGCCAGCAGCGTAGGATCCCCAGATACGCAGTATTTT. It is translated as CASSVGSPDTQYF.

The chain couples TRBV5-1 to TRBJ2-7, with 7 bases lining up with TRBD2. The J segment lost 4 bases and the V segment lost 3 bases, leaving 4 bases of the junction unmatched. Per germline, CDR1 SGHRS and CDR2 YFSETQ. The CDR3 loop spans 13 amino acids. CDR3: CASSWPGGYEQYF. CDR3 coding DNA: TGCGCCAGCAGCTGGCCCGGGGGGTACGAGCAGTACTTC.

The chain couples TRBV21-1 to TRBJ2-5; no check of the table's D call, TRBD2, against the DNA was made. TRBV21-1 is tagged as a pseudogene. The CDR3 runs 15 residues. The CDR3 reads CASSKDEVYQETQYF. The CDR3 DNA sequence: TGTGCCAGCAGCAAAGATGAGGTCTACCAAGAGACCCAGTACTTC.

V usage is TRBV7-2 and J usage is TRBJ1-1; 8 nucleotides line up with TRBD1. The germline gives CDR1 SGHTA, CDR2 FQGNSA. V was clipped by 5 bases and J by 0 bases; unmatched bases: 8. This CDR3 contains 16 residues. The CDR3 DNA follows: TGTGCCAGCAGCGCTACGACAGGGGCTCTGAACACTGAAGCTTTCTTT. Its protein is CASSATTGALNTEAFF.

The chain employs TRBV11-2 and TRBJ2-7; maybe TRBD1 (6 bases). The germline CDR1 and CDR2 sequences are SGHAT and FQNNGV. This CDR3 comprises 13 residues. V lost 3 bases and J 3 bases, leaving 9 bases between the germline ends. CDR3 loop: CASSFRQVYEQYF. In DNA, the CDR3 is TGTGCCAGCAGCTTCCGACAGGTCTACGAGCAGTACTTC. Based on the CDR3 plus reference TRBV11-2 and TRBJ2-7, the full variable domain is EAGVAQSPRYKIIEKRQSVAFWCNPISGHATLYWYQQILGQGPKLLIQFQNNGVVDDSQLPKDRFSAERLKGVDSTLKIQPAKLEDSAVYLCASSFRQVYEQYFGPGTRLTVT.

CDR3 protein: CASSFLRDRGFGGELFF. The CDR3 DNA reads as TGTGCCAGCAGCTTCTTACGGGACAGGGGGTTTGGCGGGGAGCTGTTTTTT. This sequence joins TRBV5-5 and TRBJ2-2, with 11 bases fitting TRBD1. V lost 2 bases, J lost 7 bases, and 10 bases stayed unmatched. This CDR3 region has 17 residues. Per the germline V gene, CDR1 is SGHKS and CDR2 is YYEKEE (reference sequence).

This chain's CDR3 is CASSFRDSNTGELFF. The CDR3 DNA follows: TGTGCCAGCAGTTTCCGGGACAGTAACACCGGGGAGCTGTTTTTT. V is TRBV28 and J is TRBJ2-2; TRBD1 matches at 7 bases. CDR1 and CDR2 from the germline V gene are MDHEN and SYDVKM. The CDR3 loop spans 15 amino acids. Trimming took 3 bases from V and 2 from J; bases not matched to a gene: 3.

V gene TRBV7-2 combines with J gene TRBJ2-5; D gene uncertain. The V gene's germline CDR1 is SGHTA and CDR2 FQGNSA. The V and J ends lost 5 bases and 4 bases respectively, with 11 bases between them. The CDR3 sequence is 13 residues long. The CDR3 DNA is TGTGCCAGCAGCCCGTACAACGCAGAGACCCAGTACTTC. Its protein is CASSPYNAETQYF.